The source of this TCR beta chain is a study of CD8+ T cells in alopecia areata. The study's findings and limits: Relative to mice, TCR sharing across patients was less clear, a difference possibly HLA-related. Higher clonality was seen in lesional scalp than in normal scalp, especially in alopecia totalis/universalis.

cDNA prepared by RNA extraction and subsequent reverse transcription served as the template for sequencing. Data came from immunoSEQ multiplex PCR; TCRdb stores just in-frame clones and leaves some out. The data hold 150,000 to 200,000 clones, with around 54% observed a single time. This clone was recorded once. Its antigen is as yet unknown. This CDR3 has 11 amino acids. V was shortened by 4 bases and J by 8 bases, with 8 bases between the two germline ends. CDR1 is SNHLY and CDR2 is FYNNEI in the germline V gene. Sequencing was done on a sample of CD4+ T cells sorted from blood. This sequence joins TRBV2 and TRBJ2-5; D call uncertain. The clonotype comes from a human donor in good health. For the CDR3, the DNA is TGTGCCAGCAGTGCCTCCCTCACCCAGTACTTC. Residues: CASSASLTQYF.